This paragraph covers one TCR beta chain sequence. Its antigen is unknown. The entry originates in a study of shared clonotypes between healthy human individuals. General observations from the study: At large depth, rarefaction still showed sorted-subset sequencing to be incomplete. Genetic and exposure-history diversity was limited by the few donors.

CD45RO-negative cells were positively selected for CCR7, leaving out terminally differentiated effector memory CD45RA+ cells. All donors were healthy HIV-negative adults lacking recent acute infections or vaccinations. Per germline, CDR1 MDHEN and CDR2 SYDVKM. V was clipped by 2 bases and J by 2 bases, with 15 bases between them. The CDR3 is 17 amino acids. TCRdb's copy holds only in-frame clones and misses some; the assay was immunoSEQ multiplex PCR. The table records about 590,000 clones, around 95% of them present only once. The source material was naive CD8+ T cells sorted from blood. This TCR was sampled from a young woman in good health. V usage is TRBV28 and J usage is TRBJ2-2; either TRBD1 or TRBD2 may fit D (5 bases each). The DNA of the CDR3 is TGTGCCAGCAGTTTAACAGGCGAGGGCTCCAACACCGGGGAGCTGTTTTTT. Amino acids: CASSLTGEGSNTGELFF.